This T cell receptor (beta chain) is from a study of siplizumab effects on memory and regulatory T cells. General study findings and limits: Only a minority of proliferating CD4+ or CD8+ clones had an assignable naive or memory phenotype, with roughly 75-96% lacking one. Siplizumab conditions gave an average of roughly 65% Treg-derived mappable alloreactive CD4+ clones, versus about 25% for controls. Tregs proliferating in siplizumab cultures lacked confirmation of their suppressive function. It seemed that naive T cells were more diverse than memory cells and were major contributors to the alloresponse.

A remark on this clone: Its antigen is not identified.

Clones were sequenced by immunoSEQ multiplex PCR, and TCRdb holds only the in-frame ones, with some missing. The table has more than 95,000 clones, less than 95% seen once; the top ten hold under 2%. Per germline, CDR1 SGDLS and CDR2 YYNGEE. The CDR3 covers 16 residues. Deletions cut 4 bases from V and 8 bases from J, with 22 bases between. This sequence originates from a human donor in good health. The rearrangement joins TRBV9 to TRBJ2-1; D ambiguous. Input material: non-Treg CD4+ T cells sorted from blood. This CDR3 reads CASSPASRTQGDEQFF. The CDR3 coding sequence is TGTGCCAGCAGCCCGGCATCGAGAACACAAGGCGATGAGCAGTTCTTC.